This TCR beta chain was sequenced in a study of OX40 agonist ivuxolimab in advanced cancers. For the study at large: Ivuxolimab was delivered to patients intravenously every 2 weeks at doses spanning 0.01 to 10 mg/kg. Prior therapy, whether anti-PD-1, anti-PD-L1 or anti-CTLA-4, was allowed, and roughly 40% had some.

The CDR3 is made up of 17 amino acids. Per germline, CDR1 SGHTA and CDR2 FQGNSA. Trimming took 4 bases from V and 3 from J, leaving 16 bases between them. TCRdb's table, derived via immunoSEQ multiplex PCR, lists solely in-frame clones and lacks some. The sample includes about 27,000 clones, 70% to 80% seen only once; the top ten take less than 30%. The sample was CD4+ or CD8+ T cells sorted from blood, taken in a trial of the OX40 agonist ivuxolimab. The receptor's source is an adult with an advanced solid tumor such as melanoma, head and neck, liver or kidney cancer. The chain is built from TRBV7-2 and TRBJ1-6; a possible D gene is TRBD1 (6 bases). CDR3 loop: CASSSRRTEYYNSPLHF. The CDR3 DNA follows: TGTGCCAGCAGCTCACGTAGGACAGAGTACTATAATTCACCCCTCCACTTT.